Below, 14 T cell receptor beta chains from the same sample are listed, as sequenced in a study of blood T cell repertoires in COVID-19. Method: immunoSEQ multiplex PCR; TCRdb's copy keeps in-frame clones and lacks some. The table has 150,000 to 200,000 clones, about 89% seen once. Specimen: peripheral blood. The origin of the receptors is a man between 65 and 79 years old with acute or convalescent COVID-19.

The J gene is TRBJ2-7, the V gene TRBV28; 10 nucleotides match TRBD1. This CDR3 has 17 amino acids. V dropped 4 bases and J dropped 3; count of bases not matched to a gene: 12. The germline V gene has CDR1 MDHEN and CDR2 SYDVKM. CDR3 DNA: TGTGCCAGCAGTTCCCCACGCCCGGGACAGGGGCGCTACGAGCAGTACTTC. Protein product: CASSSPRPGQGRYEQYF.

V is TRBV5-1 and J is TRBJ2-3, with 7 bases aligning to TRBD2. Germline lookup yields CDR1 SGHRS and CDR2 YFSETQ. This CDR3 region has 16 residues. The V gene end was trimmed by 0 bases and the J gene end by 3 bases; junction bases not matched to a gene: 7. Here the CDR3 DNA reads TGCGCCAGCAGCTTGGGAGCGGGATACGCGACAGATACGCAGTATTTT. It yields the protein CASSLGAGYATDTQYF.

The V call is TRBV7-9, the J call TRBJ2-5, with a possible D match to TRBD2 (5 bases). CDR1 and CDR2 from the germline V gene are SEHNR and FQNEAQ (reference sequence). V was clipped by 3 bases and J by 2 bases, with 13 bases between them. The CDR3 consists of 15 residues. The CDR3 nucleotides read TGTGCCAGCAGCTTTCCCCTAGCTTCTCAAGAGACCCAGTACTTC. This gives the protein CASSFPLASQETQYF.

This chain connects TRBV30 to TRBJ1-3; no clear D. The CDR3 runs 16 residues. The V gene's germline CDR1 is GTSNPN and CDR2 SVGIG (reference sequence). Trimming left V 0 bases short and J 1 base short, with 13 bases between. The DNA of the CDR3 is TGTGCCTGGAGTGTACTCGCCGGCGGGTCTGGAAACACCATATATTTT. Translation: CAWSVLAGGSGNTIYF. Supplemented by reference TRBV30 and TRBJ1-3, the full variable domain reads SQTIHQWPATLVQPVGSPLSLECTVEGTSNPNLYWYRQAAGRGLQLLFYSVGIGQISSEVPQNLSASRPQDRQFILSSKKLLLSDSGFYLCAWSVLAGGSGNTIYFGEGSWLTVV.

CDR3 sequence: CASSPVRGETQYF. The CDR3, as DNA: TGTGCCAGCAGTCCAGTACGGGGGGAGACCCAGTACTTC. V and J are TRBV6-6 and TRBJ2-5, with D perhaps matching TRBD2 (6 bases). The ends were cut back, 5 bases at V and 5 bases at J, with 12 bases in the middle. The CDR3 is made up of 13 amino acids. Germline V lookup: CDR1 MNHNY, CDR2 SVGAGI (reference sequence).

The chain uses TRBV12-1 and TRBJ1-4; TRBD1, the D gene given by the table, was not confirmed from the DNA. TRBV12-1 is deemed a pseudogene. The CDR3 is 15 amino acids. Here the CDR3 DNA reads TGTGCCAGCAGCTCCGAGGGGGCAACTAATGAAAAACTGTTTTTT. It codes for CASSSEGATNEKLFF.

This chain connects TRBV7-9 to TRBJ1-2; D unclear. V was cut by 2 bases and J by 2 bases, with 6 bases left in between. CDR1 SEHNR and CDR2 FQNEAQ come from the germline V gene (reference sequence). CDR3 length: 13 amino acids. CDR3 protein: CASSLPPNYGYTF. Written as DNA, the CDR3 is TGTGCCAGCAGCTTACCCCCAAACTATGGCTACACCTTC.

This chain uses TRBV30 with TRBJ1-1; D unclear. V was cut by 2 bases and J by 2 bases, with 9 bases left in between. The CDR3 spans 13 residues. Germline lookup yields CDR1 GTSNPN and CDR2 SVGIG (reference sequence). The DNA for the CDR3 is TGTGCCTGGAGTTCACGGGGAAACACTGAAGCTTTCTTT. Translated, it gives CAWSSRGNTEAFF.

This CDR3 reads CASQTATNTGELFF. The DNA for the CDR3 is TGTGCCAGCCAGACAGCTACGAACACCGGGGAGCTGTTTTTT. V gene TRBV18 combines with J gene TRBJ2-2, with D perhaps TRBD1 (5 bases). This CDR3 contains 14 residues. V lost 8 bases to trimming and J lost 0 bases, with 10 bases between them. The V gene's germline CDR1 is KGHSH and CDR2 LQKENI.

The CDR3 loop is CASSDNPGGNQPQHF. In DNA form, the CDR3 reads TGTGCCAGTAGTGATAATCCGGGTGGCAATCAGCCCCAGCATTTT. The chain combines TRBV19 with TRBJ1-5, with no clear D. The germline V and J ends were trimmed by 5 bases and 2 bases, with 13 bases remaining between them. CDR3 length equals 15 residues. Germline V lookup: CDR1 LNHDA, CDR2 SQIVND (reference sequence). The full variable domain, with the rest looked up from reference TRBV19 and TRBJ1-5, is DGGITQSPKYLFRKEGQNVTLSCEQNLNHDAMYWYRQDPGQGLRLIYYSQIVNDFQKGDIAEGYSVSREKKESFPLTVTSAQKNPTAFYLCASSDNPGGNQPQHFGDGTRLSIL.

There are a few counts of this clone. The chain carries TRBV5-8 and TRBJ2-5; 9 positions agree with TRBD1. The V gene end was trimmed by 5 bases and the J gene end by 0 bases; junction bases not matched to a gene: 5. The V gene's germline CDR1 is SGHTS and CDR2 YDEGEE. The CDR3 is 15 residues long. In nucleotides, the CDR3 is TGTGCCAGCAGAGGAGGACAGGGGAACCAAGAGACCCAGTACTTC. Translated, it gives CASRGGQGNQETQYF.

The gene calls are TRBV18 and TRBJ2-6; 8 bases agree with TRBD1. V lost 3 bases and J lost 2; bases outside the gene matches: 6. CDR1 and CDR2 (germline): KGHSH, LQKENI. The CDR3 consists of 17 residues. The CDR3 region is CASSPSDRAAGANVLTF. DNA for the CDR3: TGTGCCAGCTCACCTTCGGACAGGGCCGCTGGGGCCAACGTCCTGACTTTC. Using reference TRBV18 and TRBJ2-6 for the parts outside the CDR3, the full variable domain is NAGVMQNPRHLVRRRGQEARLRCSPMKGHSHVYWYRQLPEEGLKFMVYLQKENIIDESGMPKERFSAEFPKEGPSILRIQQVVRGDSAAYFCASSPSDRAAGANVLTFGAGSRLTVL.

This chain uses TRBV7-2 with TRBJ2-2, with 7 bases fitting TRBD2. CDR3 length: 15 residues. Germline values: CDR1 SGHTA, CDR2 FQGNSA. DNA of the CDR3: TGTGCGAGCCAAGTTGCTAGCGGATACACCGGGGAGCTGTTTTTT. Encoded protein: CASQVASGYTGELFF.

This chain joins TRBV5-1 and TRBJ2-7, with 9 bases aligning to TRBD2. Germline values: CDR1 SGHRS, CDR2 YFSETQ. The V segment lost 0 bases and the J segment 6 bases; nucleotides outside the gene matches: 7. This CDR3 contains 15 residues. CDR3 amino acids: CASSLEGLARGEQYF. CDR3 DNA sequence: TGCGCCAGCAGCTTGGAGGGACTAGCTCGGGGCGAGCAGTACTTC. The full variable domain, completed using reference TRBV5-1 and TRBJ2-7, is KAGVTQTPRYLIKTRGQQVTLSCSPISGHRSVSWYQQTPGQGLQFLFEYFSETQRNKGNFPGRFSGRQFSNSRSEMNVSTLELGDSALYLCASSLEGLARGEQYFGPGTRLTVT.